This T cell receptor (beta chain) was documented in a study of blood T cells in healthy people across ages. Study observations and caveats: It was the long-lived donors that had more naive CD4+ cells and higher diversity than aged donors.

This CDR3 contains 12 residues. V was pared by 6 bases and J by 5 bases, with 10 bases between. Germline V gives CDR1 PRHDT, CDR2 FYEKMQ (reference sequence). This clonotype was observed a handful of times. What it recognizes is unknown. PCR was performed a second time for about 6 to 12 cycles using a sample-barcoded 5' primer and a J-beta primer mix. TCRdb re-called the 5' RACE reads through MiXCR, storing one row per CDR3 protein. This sample has approximately 780,000 distinct CDR3 sequences, with more than 25% found just once. These sequences were also reported in another study, on T cells of mothers and their children.

The TCR comes from a boy between 10 and 17 years old in good health. The chain links TRBV13 to TRBJ1-1; no firm D call. The sequenced material came from blood. Here the CDR3 DNA reads TGTGCCAGCAGACTGGGAGTGACTGAAGCTTTCTTT. It translates to CASRLGVTEAFF. Full variable domain (remainder filled in from reference TRBV13 and TRBJ1-1): AAGVIQSPRHLIKEKRETATLKCYPIPRHDTVYWYQQGPGQDPQFLISFYEKMQSDKGSIPDRFSAQQFSDYHSELNMSSLELGDSALYFCASRLGVTEAFFGQGTRLTVV.